Each of the 23 T cell receptor beta chains below was sequenced from the same sample in a study of CD8 T cells in ankylosing spondylitis. TCRdb called the 5' RACE reads again in MiXCR, with one record for every CDR3 protein. The sample holds approximately 300,000 distinct CDR3 sequences, 20% seen once. The source material was blood, either unsorted or a sorted T cell fraction (not recorded which). Source of these receptors: a male donor with ankylosing spondylitis or in good health (not recorded which).

Regarding this clonotype: This may stem from a read error, because a much larger clone lies one nucleotide away. The chain has TRBV29-1 and TRBJ1-3; no clear D gene. Trimming left V 6 bases short and J 9 bases short, with 15 bases between. This CDR3 spans 12 amino acids. In germline, CDR1 is SQVTM, CDR2 ANQGSEA. The CDR3 region is CSVAGSSSTIYF. The CDR3 nucleotides read TGCAGCGTCGCGGGTTCGAGTAGCACCATATATTTT.

There are a few counts of this clonotype. This chain connects TRBV12-3 or TRBV12-4 to TRBJ2-1, with D possibly matching TRBD2 (6 bases). V was trimmed by 1 base and J by 4 bases, leaving 8 bases between them. The CDR3 runs 14 residues. Here the CDR3 reads CASSLGAGYNEQFF. CDR3 DNA sequence: TGTGCCAGCAGTTTAGGGGCGGGGTACAATGAGCAGTTCTTC.

This chain links TRBV6-1 with TRBJ2-3, with 7 bases aligning to TRBD2. The junction had 8 bases not matched to a gene; V was cut back by 5 bases and J by 6 bases. The CDR3 has 14 amino acids. CDR1 and CDR2 (germline): MNHNS, SASEGT. CDR3 bases: TGTGCCAGCAGTCCGGTGGGGGGGTCGGATACGCAGTATTTT. Its translation: CASSPVGGSDTQYF.

The chain recombines TRBV29-1 with TRBJ2-1, with 7 positions matching TRBD2. The germline CDR1 and CDR2 sequences are SQVTM and ANQGSEA. This CDR3 contains 13 residues. V gave up 7 bases and J gave up 8 bases; unmatched junction bases: 11. The CDR3, as DNA: TGCAGCGAATGGGACTACGCTAGAGATGAGCAGTTCTTC. Translation: CSEWDYARDEQFF.

Here the CDR3 reads CASSLGTPNEKLFF. CDR3 nucleotide sequence: TGTGCCAGCAGCTTAGGGACGCCGAATGAAAAACTGTTTTTT. The rearrangement joins TRBV7-9 to TRBJ1-4, with D hard to call. The CDR3 has 14 residues. The germline gives CDR1 SEHNR, CDR2 FQNEAQ (reference sequence). V gave up 1 base and J gave up 5 bases, with 8 bases separating them.

This clonotype was seen a handful of times. In DNA, the CDR3 is TGTGCCAGCAGCTGGGCGGGTAGCCCGAATCAGCCCCAGCATTTT. Translating it yields CASSWAGSPNQPQHF. The J gene is TRBJ1-5, the V gene TRBV5-6; D remains unclear. Per the germline V gene, CDR1 is SGHDT and CDR2 is YYEEEE. V was shortened by 3 bases and J by 4 bases, with 14 bases between the two germline ends. This CDR3 comprises 15 residues.

The V and J genes are TRBV15 and TRBJ2-1; perhaps D is TRBD1 or TRBD2 (6 bases each). In germline, CDR1 is LNHNV, CDR2 YYDKDF (reference sequence). The V gene lost 3 bases and the J gene lost 3 bases, with 15 bases spanning the gap. The CDR3 consists of 16 residues. CDR3 amino acids: CATSSEGGMNYNEQFF. The CDR3 DNA reads as TGTGCCACCAGCAGCGAGGGGGGAATGAACTACAATGAGCAGTTCTTC.

This chain connects TRBV12-3 or TRBV12-4 to TRBJ2-5, with 8 bases fitting TRBD2. The CDR3 covers 15 residues. J was trimmed by 5 bases and V by 5 bases; bases with no gene match: 10. DNA for the CDR3: TGTGCCAGCAGTCCCGCGGTAGCGGGACTTGAGACCCAGTACTTC. Translated: CASSPAVAGLETQYF.

This clonotype appeared many times. The rearrangement joins TRBV24-1 to TRBJ2-1; TRBD2 matches at 8 bases. The germline gives CDR1 KGHDR, CDR2 SFDVKD. The V and J ends lost 5 bases and 1 base, in that order; junction bases with no gene match: 6. The CDR3 has 16 amino acids. CDR3 in amino acids: CATSAVAGPSYNEQFF. The CDR3 DNA follows: TGTGCCACCAGTGCCGTAGCGGGACCGTCCTACAATGAGCAGTTCTTC.

This clonotype was detected only a few times. V gene TRBV15 combines with J gene TRBJ2-3; 8 bases are a match to TRBD1. The trim removed 3 bases at V and 1 base at J, leaving 3 bases unmatched. The CDR3 contains 15 residues. The V gene's germline CDR1 is LNHNV and CDR2 YYDKDF (reference sequence). CDR3 bases: TGTGCCACCAGCAGGACAGGGGTAGGCACAGATACGCAGTATTTT. Protein sequence: CATSRTGVGTDTQYF.

The V gene is TRBV12-3 or TRBV12-4, the J gene TRBJ1-1, with 8 nucleotides matching TRBD1. After removal of 3 bases from V and 6 bases from J, the junction contained 6 bases not matched to a gene. The CDR3 runs to 14 residues. CDR3: CASSFSGGGAEAFF. CDR3 sequence (DNA): TGTGCCAGCAGTTTTTCAGGGGGCGGGGCTGAAGCTTTCTTT.

This clonotype was found a few times. The rearrangement joins TRBV12-3 or TRBV12-4 to TRBJ2-3; no reliable D call. The CDR3 loop spans 13 amino acids. V was trimmed by 5 bases and J by 0 bases, leaving 6 bases between them. The CDR3 DNA reads TGTGCCAGCAGTCCGGACAGCACAGATACGCAGTATTTT. It is translated as CASSPDSTDTQYF.

This clonotype has a handful of counts. The chain carries TRBV5-1 and TRBJ2-7; possibly TRBD2 for D (5 bases). The CDR3 length is 14 residues. Trimming took 3 bases from V and 3 from J, leaving 13 bases between them. Germline CDR1 reads SGHRS; CDR2 reads YFSETQ. The CDR3 is CASSSDLGSYEQYV. In DNA form, the CDR3 reads TGCGCCAGCAGCTCGGATCTAGGGAGCTACGAGCAGTACGTC.

This clonotype was picked up many times. The J gene is TRBJ2-5, the V gene TRBV28; a weak D match, TRBD2 (5 bases). With 4 bases removed from V and 4 bases from J, the gap between germline ends came to 7 bases. The CDR3 contains 12 residues. The germline gives CDR1 MDHEN, CDR2 SYDVKM. The CDR3 sequence: CASSSGVETQYF. The CDR3 DNA reads as TGTGCCAGCAGTTCCGGGGTAGAGACCCAGTACTTC.

This clonotype occurred a few times. The chain recombines TRBV5-6 with TRBJ2-1; a possible D gene is TRBD1 (5 bases). Germline lookup yields CDR1 SGHDT and CDR2 YYEEEE. With 4 bases removed from V and 0 bases from J, the gap between germline ends came to 14 bases. The CDR3 has 16 residues. In nucleotides, the CDR3 is TGTGCCAGCAGCCCCCGACAGCCAAACTCCTACAATGAGCAGTTCTTC. Amino acids: CASSPRQPNSYNEQFF.

The chain employs TRBV2 and TRBJ2-1; TRBD2 matches at 7 bases. V lost 4 bases to trimming and J lost 0 bases; unmatched junction nucleotides: 3. The CDR3 runs 15 residues. CDR1 is SNHLY and CDR2 is FYNNEI in the germline V gene. CDR3 bases: TGTGCCAGCAGTGTGGAGCGGGGCTCCTACAATGAGCAGTTCTTC. It translates to CASSVERGSYNEQFF. The whole variable domain, filled in from reference TRBV2 and TRBJ2-1, reads EPEVTQTPSHQVTQMGQEVILRCVPISNHLYFYWYRQILGQKVEFLVSFYNNEISEKSEIFDDQFSVERPDGSNFTLKIRSTKLEDSAMYFCASSVERGSYNEQFFGPGTRLTVL.

The J gene is TRBJ2-1, the V gene TRBV5-1, with a possible D match to TRBD2 (5 bases). Germline V gene sequence: CDR1 SGHRS, CDR2 YFSETQ. The CDR3 totals 16 residues. V lost 0 bases to trimming and J lost 6 bases, with 16 bases between them. The CDR3 sequence is CASSLGSDSSGNEQFF. The DNA for the CDR3 is TGCGCCAGCAGCTTGGGTTCGGACTCCTCAGGCAATGAGCAGTTCTTC.

V is TRBV5-1 and J is TRBJ1-2, with 10 bases lining up with TRBD1. Germline CDR1 SGHRS, CDR2 YFSETQ. Germline trimming cut 0 bases from V and 10 bases from J; bases unmatched to any gene: 6. The length of the CDR3 is 14 residues. This CDR3 is CASSLALGQGHYTF. CDR3 coding DNA: TGCGCCAGCAGCTTGGCCCTGGGACAGGGGCACTACACCTTC.

This sequence joins TRBV6-6 and TRBJ1-4; 7 nucleotides match TRBD1. The CDR3 covers 13 residues. Germline V CDR1 and CDR2: MNHNY, SVGAGI (reference sequence). Unmatched junction bases numbered 9, after V lost 10 bases and J lost 7 bases. This chain's CDR3 is CATYRGLSEKLFF. CDR3 DNA sequence: TGTGCCACATACAGGGGATTGAGTGAAAAACTGTTTTTT.

This clonotype occurred once. For the CDR3, the DNA is TGCGCCAGCAGCGCCTGGACAGGGGGGGATACGCAGTATTTT. Its protein product is CASSAWTGGDTQYF. The V gene is TRBV5-1, the J gene TRBJ2-3; 10 bases are shared with TRBD1. From germline, CDR1 is SGHRS and CDR2 YFSETQ. The V and J ends lost 4 bases and 6 bases, in that order; junction bases with no gene match: 5. This CDR3 is built from 14 residues.

The genes are TRBV20-1 and TRBJ2-5; D remains ambiguous. Germline V gives CDR1 DFQATT, CDR2 SNEGSKA (reference sequence). This CDR3 comprises 13 residues. The germline V and J ends were trimmed by 3 bases and 2 bases, with 10 bases remaining between them. The CDR3 DNA is TGCAGTGCTAGGGCAACTCCGCAAGAGACCCAGTACTTC. Encoded protein: CSARATPQETQYF.

The chain uses TRBV5-1 and TRBJ2-5; TRBD1 matches 9 bases. CDR3 length: 18 amino acids. Looked up from germline, CDR1 is SGHRS and CDR2 is YFSETQ. Unmatched junction bases numbered 18, after V lost 4 bases and J lost 5 bases. The DNA for the CDR3 is TGCGCCAGCAGCCGTTACGGACAGGGGCAAGATCCTAGGGAGACCCAGTACTTC. This encodes CASSRYGQGQDPRETQYF.

This clonotype was counted only a few times. V usage is TRBV5-1 and J usage is TRBJ1-5; 7 nucleotides line up with TRBD1. The CDR3 totals 15 residues. The junction had 8 bases not matched to a gene; V was cut back by 4 bases and J by 4 bases. Germline-derived CDR1 and CDR2 are SGHRS and YFSETQ. In DNA, the CDR3 is TGCGCCAGCAGCGAAGGGACAGACCGTAATCAGCCCCAGCATTTT. Translating it yields CASSEGTDRNQPQHF.